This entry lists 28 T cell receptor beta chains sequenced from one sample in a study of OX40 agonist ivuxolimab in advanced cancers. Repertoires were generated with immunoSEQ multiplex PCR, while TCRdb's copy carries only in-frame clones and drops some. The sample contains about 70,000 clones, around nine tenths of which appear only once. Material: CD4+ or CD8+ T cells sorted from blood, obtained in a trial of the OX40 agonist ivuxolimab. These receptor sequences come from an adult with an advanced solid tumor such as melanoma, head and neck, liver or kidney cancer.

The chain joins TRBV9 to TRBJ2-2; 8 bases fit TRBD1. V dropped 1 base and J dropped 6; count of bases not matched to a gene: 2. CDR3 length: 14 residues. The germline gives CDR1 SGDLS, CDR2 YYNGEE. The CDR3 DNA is TGTGCCAGCAGCGTAACAGGGGGATCCGGGGAGCTGTTTTTT. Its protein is CASSVTGGSGELFF.

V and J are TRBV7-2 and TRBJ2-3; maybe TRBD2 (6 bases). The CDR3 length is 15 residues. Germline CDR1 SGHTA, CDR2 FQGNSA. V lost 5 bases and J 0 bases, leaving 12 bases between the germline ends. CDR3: CASSTGTVSTDTQYF. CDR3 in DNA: TGTGCCAGCAGCACCGGGACTGTGAGCACAGATACGCAGTATTTT.

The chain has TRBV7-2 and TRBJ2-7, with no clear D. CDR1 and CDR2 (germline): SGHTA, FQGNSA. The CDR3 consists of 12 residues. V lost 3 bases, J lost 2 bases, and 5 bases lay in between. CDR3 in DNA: TGTGCCAGCAGCTTTGACCCCTACGAGCAGTACTTC. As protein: CASSFDPYEQYF.

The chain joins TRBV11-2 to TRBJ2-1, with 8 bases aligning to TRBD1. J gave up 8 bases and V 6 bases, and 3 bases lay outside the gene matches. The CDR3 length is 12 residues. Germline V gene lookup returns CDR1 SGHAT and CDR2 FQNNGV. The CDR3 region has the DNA TGTGCCAGCAGGTACAGGGGGGATGAGCAGTTCTTC. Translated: CASRYRGDEQFF.

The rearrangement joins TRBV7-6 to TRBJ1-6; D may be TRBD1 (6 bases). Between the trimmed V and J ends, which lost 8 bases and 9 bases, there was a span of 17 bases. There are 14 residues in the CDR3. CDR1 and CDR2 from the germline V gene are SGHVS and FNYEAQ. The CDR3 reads CASSLAGASSPLHF. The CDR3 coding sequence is TGTGCCAGCTCCCTGGCGGGGGCGAGTTCACCCCTCCACTTT.

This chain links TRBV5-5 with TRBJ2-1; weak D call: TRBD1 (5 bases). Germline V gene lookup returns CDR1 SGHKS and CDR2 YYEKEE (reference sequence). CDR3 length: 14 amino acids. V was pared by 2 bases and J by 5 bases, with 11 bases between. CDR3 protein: CASSFWQGDNEQFF. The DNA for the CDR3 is TGTGCCAGCAGCTTCTGGCAGGGTGACAATGAGCAGTTCTTC. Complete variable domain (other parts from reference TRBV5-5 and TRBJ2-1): DAGVTQSPTHLIKTRGQQVTLRCSPISGHKSVSWYQQVLGQGPQFIFQYYEKEERGRGNFPDRFSARQFPNYSSELNVNALLLGDSALYLCASSFWQGDNEQFFGPGTRLTVL.

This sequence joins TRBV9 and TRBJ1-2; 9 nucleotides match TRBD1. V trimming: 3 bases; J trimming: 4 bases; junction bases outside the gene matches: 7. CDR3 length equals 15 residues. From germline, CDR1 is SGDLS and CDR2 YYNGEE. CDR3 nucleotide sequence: TGTGCCAGCAGCGACCGGGACAGGGACATCTATGGCTACACCTTC. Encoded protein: CASSDRDRDIYGYTF.

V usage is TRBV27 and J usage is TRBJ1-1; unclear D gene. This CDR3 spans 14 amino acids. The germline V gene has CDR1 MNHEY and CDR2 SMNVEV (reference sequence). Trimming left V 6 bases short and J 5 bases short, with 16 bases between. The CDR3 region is CASSYGLSVTEAFF. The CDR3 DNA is TGTGCCAGCAGCTATGGACTCTCCGTTACTGAAGCTTTCTTT.

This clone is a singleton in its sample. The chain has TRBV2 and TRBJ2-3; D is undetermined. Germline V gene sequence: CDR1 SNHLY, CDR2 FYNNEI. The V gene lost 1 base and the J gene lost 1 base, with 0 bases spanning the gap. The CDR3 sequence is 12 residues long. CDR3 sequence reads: CASSEGTDTQYF. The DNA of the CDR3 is TGTGCCAGCAGTGAAGGCACAGATACGCAGTATTTT.

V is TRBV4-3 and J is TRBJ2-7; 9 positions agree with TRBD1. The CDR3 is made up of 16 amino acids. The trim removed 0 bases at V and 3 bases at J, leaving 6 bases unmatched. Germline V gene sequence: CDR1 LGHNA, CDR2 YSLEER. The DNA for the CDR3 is TGCGCCAGCAGCCAAGATGTGGGACAGGGTAGCTACGAGCAGTACTTC. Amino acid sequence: CASSQDVGQGSYEQYF.

CDR3: CASSVSPEGRVIPYGYTF. As DNA, the CDR3 is TGTGCCAGCAGCGTATCCCCCGAGGGCAGGGTCATACCCTATGGCTACACCTTC. This chain links TRBV9 with TRBJ1-2, with a weak D call TRBD1 (5 bases). Germline V gene data show CDR1 as SGDLS and CDR2 as YYNGEE. V was shortened by 1 base and J by 4 bases, with 23 bases between the two germline ends. This CDR3 is 18 amino acids long.

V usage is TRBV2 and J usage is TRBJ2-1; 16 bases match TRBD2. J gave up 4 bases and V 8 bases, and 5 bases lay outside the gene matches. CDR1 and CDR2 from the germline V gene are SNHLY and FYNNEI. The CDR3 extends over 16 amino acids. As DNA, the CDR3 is TGTGCCAGCGTGGGGACTAGCGGGGGGGCGTACAATGAGCAGTTCTTC. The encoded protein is CASVGTSGGAYNEQFF.

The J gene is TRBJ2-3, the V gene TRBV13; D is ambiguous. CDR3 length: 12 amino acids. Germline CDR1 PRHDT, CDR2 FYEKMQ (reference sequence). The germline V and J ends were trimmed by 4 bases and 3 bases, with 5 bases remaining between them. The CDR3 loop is CASSSLTDTQYF. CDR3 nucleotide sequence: TGTGCCAGCAGCTCTCTTACAGATACGCAGTATTTT.

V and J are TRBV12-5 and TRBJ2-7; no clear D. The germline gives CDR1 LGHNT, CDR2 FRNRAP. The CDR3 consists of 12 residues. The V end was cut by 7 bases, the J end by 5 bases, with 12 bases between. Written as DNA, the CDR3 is TGTGCTAGTGCCCTCGGTGCCAACGAGCAGTACTTC. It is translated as CASALGANEQYF. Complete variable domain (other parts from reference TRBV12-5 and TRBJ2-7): DARVTQTPRHKVTEMGQEVTMRCQPILGHNTVFWYRQTMMQGLELLAYFRNRAPLDDSGMPKDRFSAEMPDATLATLKIQPSEPRDSAVYFCASALGANEQYFGPGTRLTVT.

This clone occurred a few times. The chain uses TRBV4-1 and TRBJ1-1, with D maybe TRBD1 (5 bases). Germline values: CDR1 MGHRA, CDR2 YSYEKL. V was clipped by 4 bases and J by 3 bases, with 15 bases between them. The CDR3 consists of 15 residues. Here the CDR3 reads CASSLGGGLDTEAFF. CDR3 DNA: TGCGCCAGCAGCCTTGGGGGGGGATTGGACACTGAAGCTTTCTTT.

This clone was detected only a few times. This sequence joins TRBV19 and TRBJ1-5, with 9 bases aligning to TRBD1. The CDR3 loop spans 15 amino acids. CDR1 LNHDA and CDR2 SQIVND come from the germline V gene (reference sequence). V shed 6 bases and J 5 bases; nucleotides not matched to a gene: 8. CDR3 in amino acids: CASSQGQGFHQPQHF. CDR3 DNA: TGTGCCAGTAGCCAGGGACAGGGTTTCCATCAGCCCCAGCATTTT.

The CDR3 sequence: CASTGQGALGGNQPQHF. The CDR3 nucleotides read TGTGCCAGCACCGGACAGGGGGCCTTAGGAGGCAATCAGCCCCAGCATTTT. V usage is TRBV27 and J usage is TRBJ1-5; TRBD1 aligns across 11 bases. V was pared by 7 bases and J by 2 bases, with 10 bases of the junction left unmatched. Germline CDR1 and CDR2: MNHEY and SMNVEV (reference sequence). The CDR3 contains 17 residues.

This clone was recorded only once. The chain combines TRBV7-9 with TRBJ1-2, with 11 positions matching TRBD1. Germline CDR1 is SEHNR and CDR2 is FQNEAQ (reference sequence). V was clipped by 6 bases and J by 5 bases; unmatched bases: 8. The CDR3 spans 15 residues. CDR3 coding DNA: TGTGCCAGCAGTCCTCCCGGACAGGGGGCTTATGGCTACACCTTC. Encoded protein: CASSPPGQGAYGYTF.

Here the CDR3 reads CASSRVGYTEAFF. The CDR3 nucleotides are TGTGCCAGCAGCAGAGTGGGCTACACTGAAGCTTTCTTT. This chain connects TRBV5-6 to TRBJ1-1; D is ambiguous. The CDR3 length is 13 residues. V shed 4 bases and J shed 3 bases, with 10 bases lying between them. Per germline, CDR1 SGHDT and CDR2 YYEEEE.

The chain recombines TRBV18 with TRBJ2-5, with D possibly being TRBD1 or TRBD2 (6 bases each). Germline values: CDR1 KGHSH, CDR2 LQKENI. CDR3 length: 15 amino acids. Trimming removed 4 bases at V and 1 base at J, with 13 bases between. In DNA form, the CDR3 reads TGTGCCAGCTCACGGACGACGGGGGCCCAAGAGACCCAGTACTTC. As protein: CASSRTTGAQETQYF.

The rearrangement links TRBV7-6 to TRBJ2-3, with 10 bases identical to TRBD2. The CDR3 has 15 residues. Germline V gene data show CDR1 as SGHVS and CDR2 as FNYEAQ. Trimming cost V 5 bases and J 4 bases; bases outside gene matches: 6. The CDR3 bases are TGTGCCAGCAGCGGGGGGACTAGCGATTCAGATACGCAGTATTTT. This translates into CASSGGTSDSDTQYF.

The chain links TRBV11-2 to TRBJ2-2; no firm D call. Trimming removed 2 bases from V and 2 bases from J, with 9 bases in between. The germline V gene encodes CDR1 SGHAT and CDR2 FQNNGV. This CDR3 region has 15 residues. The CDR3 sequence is CASSLIGHNTGELFF. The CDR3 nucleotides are TGTGCCAGCAGCTTAATAGGCCATAACACCGGGGAGCTGTTTTTT.

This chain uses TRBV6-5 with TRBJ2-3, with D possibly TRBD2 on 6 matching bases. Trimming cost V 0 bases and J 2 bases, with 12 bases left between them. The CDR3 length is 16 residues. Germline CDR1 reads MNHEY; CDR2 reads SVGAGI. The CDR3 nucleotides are TGTGCCAGCAGTTACTCGTGGGGGGAGGTCACAGATACGCAGTATTTT. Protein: CASSYSWGEVTDTQYF.

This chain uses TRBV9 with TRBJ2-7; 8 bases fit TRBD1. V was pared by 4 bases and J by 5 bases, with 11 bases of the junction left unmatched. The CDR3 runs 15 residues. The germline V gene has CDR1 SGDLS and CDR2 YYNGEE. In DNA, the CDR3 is TGTGCCAGCAGCCCTACTCTGGACAGGGACCACGAGCAGTACTTC. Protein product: CASSPTLDRDHEQYF.

The CDR3 sequence is CASSLGGGETQYF. The CDR3 coding sequence is TGTGCCAGCAGTTTGGGGGGCGGAGAGACCCAGTACTTC. The chain links TRBV27 to TRBJ2-5, with D possibly called TRBD1 or TRBD2 (6 bases each). The CDR3 consists of 13 residues. V was cut by 3 bases and J by 4 bases, with 9 bases left in between. Germline CDR1 MNHEY, CDR2 SMNVEV (reference sequence).

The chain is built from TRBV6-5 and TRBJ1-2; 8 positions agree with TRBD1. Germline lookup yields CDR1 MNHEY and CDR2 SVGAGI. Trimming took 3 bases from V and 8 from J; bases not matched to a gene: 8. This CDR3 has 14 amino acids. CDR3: CASSYYETGDGYTF. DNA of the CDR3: TGTGCCAGCAGTTATTATGAGACAGGGGACGGCTACACCTTC.

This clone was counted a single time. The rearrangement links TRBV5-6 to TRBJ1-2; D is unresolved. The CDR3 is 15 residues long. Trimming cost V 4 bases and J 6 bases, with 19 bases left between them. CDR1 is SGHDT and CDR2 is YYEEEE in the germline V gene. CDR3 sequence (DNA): TGTGCCAGCAGCCGTGATACACCCTGGGTAGATGGCTACACCTTC. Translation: CASSRDTPWVDGYTF.

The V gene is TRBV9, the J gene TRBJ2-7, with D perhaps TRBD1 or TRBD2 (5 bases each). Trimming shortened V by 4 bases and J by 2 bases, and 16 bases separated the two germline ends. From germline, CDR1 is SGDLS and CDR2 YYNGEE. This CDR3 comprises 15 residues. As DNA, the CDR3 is TGTGCCAGCAGCACCCTCCCCGGGACCCCCTACGAGCAGTACTTC. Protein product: CASSTLPGTPYEQYF.